Presented here are 24 T cell receptor beta chains from one specimen sequenced in a study of CD8 T cells in ankylosing spondylitis. TCRdb used MiXCR to reprocess the 5' RACE reads, holding one entry per CDR3 protein. The sample yields 200,000 or so distinct CDR3 sequences, 15% to 20% seen once. Input material: blood, either unsorted or a sorted T cell fraction (not recorded which). These receptors were taken from a male donor aged 5-29 years with ankylosing spondylitis or in good health (not recorded which).

The chain combines TRBV20-1 with TRBJ2-1; TRBD2 aligns across 7 bases. The CDR3 totals 15 residues. Germline V CDR1 and CDR2: DFQATT, SNEGSKA (reference sequence). Losses at the gene ends were 0 bases for V and 7 bases for J; bases not matched to a gene: 9. CDR3 amino acids: CSARDPGRAVNEQFF. CDR3 nucleotides: TGCAGTGCTAGAGATCCGGGGAGGGCCGTGAATGAGCAGTTCTTC.

This clonotype was counted at least ten times. The chain links TRBV28 to TRBJ2-5, with 7 bases lining up with TRBD1. The germline gives CDR1 MDHEN, CDR2 SYDVKM. J lost 0 bases, V lost 7 bases, and 8 bases had no gene match. The CDR3 consists of 15 residues. The CDR3 sequence is CASTAGTAYQETQYF. CDR3 DNA sequence: TGTGCCAGCACCGCCGGGACAGCGTACCAAGAGACCCAGTACTTC. The whole variable domain, filled in from reference TRBV28 and TRBJ2-5, reads DVKVTQSSRYLVKRTGEKVFLECVQDMDHENMFWYRQDPGLGLRLIYFSYDVKMKEKGDIPEGYSVSREKKERFSLILESASTNQTSMYLCASTAGTAYQETQYFGPGTRLLVL.

This clonotype appeared once. The gene calls are TRBV4-2 and TRBJ2-3; 13 nucleotides line up with TRBD2. The CDR3 is 18 residues long. The V and J ends lost 0 bases and 6 bases, in that order; junction bases with no gene match: 9. Germline V CDR1 and CDR2: LGHNA, YNFKEQ. The CDR3 DNA sequence: TGTGCCAGCAGCCAAGACCCGATACTAGCGGGAGGGCCGGATACGCAGTATTTT. Residues: CASSQDPILAGGPDTQYF.

This clonotype was counted many times. The chain couples TRBV12-3 or TRBV12-4 to TRBJ2-5, with TRBD2 as a possible D gene (5 bases). The CDR3 sequence is 15 residues long. V was clipped by 6 bases and J by 2 bases, with 16 bases between them. The CDR3 is CASSRLREEQETQYF. CDR3 sequence (DNA): TGTGCCAGCAGCCGCCTGAGGGAAGAACAAGAGACCCAGTACTTC.

This clonotype was seen at least ten times. The chain carries TRBV5-1 and TRBJ2-5; unclear D gene. Per germline, CDR1 SGHRS and CDR2 YFSETQ. V was shortened by 0 bases and J by 1 base, with 13 bases between the two germline ends. The CDR3 covers 16 residues. CDR3 coding DNA: TGCGCCAGCAGCTTGGAGAGAGCCGGGCCCCAAGAGACCCAGTACTTC. Protein: CASSLERAGPQETQYF.

The table lists this clonotype with many counts. The rearrangement joins TRBV4-3 to TRBJ2-1, with D possibly TRBD2 on 5 matching bases. Trimming stripped 5 bases from V and 6 bases from J, with 8 bases between. CDR1 LGHNA and CDR2 YSLEER come from the germline V gene. The CDR3 contains 12 residues. CDR3 amino acids: CASSSLGNEQFF. The CDR3 DNA follows: TGCGCCAGCAGCTCACTAGGCAATGAGCAGTTCTTC.

The sample holds many counts of this clonotype. The chain couples TRBV12-3 or TRBV12-4 to TRBJ1-2, with D possibly TRBD1 on 6 matching bases. Between the trimmed V and J ends, which lost 5 bases and 8 bases, there was a span of 21 bases. This CDR3 is built from 15 residues. The CDR3 bases are TGTGCCAGCAGTCCGGCGGGGGGCCGAATCTGGGGCTACACCTTC. It is translated as CASSPAGGRIWGYTF.

This clonotype was detected ten times or more. This sequence joins TRBV12-3 or TRBV12-4 and TRBJ2-5; D gene uncertain. Trimming removed 3 bases from V and 5 bases from J, with 13 bases in between. The CDR3 length is 14 residues. The CDR3 spells CASSFQRGGETQYF. The CDR3 DNA sequence: TGTGCCAGCAGTTTTCAGCGTGGTGGGGAGACCCAGTACTTC.

This clonotype was recorded a few times. This chain links TRBV12-3 or TRBV12-4 with TRBJ1-6, with D possibly being TRBD1 (5 bases). Trimming stripped 6 bases from V and 9 bases from J, with 12 bases between. This CDR3 is 13 amino acids long. The CDR3 DNA sequence: TGTGCCAGCAGAATACACAGGATTTCACCCCTCCACTTT. Translating it yields CASRIHRISPLHF.

This clonotype has ten or more counts. V is TRBV6-2 or TRBV6-3 and J is TRBJ2-1, with D possibly matching TRBD2 (6 bases). CDR3 size: 14 residues. Germline V CDR1 and CDR2: MNHEY, SVGEGT. V was shortened by 8 bases and J by 8 bases, with 19 bases between the two germline ends. The CDR3 loop reads CASRFSAWRDEQFF. As DNA, the CDR3 is TGTGCCAGCCGTTTTTCCGCGTGGAGGGATGAGCAGTTCTTC.

This clonotype was observed at least ten times. Its ends do not fully match the called genes, so a read error is possible. The rearrangement links TRBV7-8 to TRBJ2-6; D unclear. Germline lookup yields CDR1 SGHVS and CDR2 FQNEAQ. The CDR3 is made up of 12 amino acids. The CDR3 loop is CASSNRADVLTF. In nucleotides, the CDR3 is TGTGCCAGCAGCAACCGGGCCGACGTCCTGACTTTC.

V gene TRBV20-1 combines with J gene TRBJ2-1; the match to TRBD2 covers 7 bases. The CDR3 consists of 14 residues. The V gene end was trimmed by 3 bases and the J gene end by 6 bases; junction bases not matched to a gene: 8. Germline V lookup: CDR1 DFQATT, CDR2 SNEGSKA (reference sequence). This chain's CDR3 is CSAREAGVGNEQFF. CDR3 in DNA: TGCAGTGCTAGGGAGGCGGGAGTCGGCAATGAGCAGTTCTTC.

This clonotype came up many times. V is TRBV2 and J is TRBJ1-1; weak D call: TRBD1 (6 bases). The CDR3 sequence is 13 residues long. V lost 10 bases and J lost 4, with 16 bases in between. CDR1 and CDR2 (germline): SNHLY, FYNNEI. DNA of the CDR3: TGTGCCATCCAGGGGTATGAGGGCACTGAAGCTTTCTTT. Translating gives CAIQGYEGTEAFF.

This clonotype was detected a few times. J is TRBJ2-4 and V is TRBV7-2; perhaps TRBD2 as D (6 bases). Trimming took off 0 bases at V and 6 bases at J, with 9 bases between the two ends. The CDR3 extends over 14 amino acids. The V gene's germline CDR1 is SGHTA and CDR2 FQGNSA. CDR3 loop: CASSLAGGVNIQYF. CDR3 coding DNA: TGTGCCAGCAGCTTAGCGGGAGGAGTAAACATTCAGTACTTC.

At least ten counts were recorded for this clonotype. The gene calls are TRBV12-3 or TRBV12-4 and TRBJ2-7; D is unresolved. The V end lost 6 bases, the J end lost 1 base, and 13 bases lay between the germline ends. This CDR3 comprises 14 residues. CDR3 region: CASSSGRLSYEQYF. CDR3 DNA: TGTGCCAGCAGCTCCGGACGGTTATCCTACGAGCAGTACTTC.

This clonotype showed up many times. This sequence joins TRBV12-3 or TRBV12-4 and TRBJ1-5; D remains ambiguous. The V gene lost 5 bases and the J gene lost 4 bases, with 12 bases spanning the gap. The length of the CDR3 is 14 residues. CDR3 in amino acids: CASSLGVTNQPQHF. Written as DNA, the CDR3 is TGTGCCAGCAGTCTCGGGGTTACAAATCAGCCCCAGCATTTT.

In DNA, the CDR3 is TGTGCCAGCTCACCACGCAGCGGTCTTAGCACAGATACGCAGTATTTT. It specifies CASSPRSGLSTDTQYF. This chain uses TRBV18 with TRBJ2-3; D possibly corresponds to TRBD2 (5 bases). V shed 1 base and J shed 0 bases, with 11 bases lying between them. The V gene's germline CDR1 is KGHSH and CDR2 LQKENI. This CDR3 is built from 16 residues.

This clonotype came up many times. V usage is TRBV18 and J usage is TRBJ1-3; no definite D call. CDR3 length equals 16 residues. The V gene lost 3 bases and the J gene lost 0 bases, with 12 bases spanning the gap. Germline V CDR1 and CDR2: KGHSH, LQKENI. This CDR3 is CASSPTPDNSGNTIYF. CDR3 nucleotide sequence: TGTGCCAGCTCACCGACCCCAGATAACTCTGGAAACACCATATATTTT.

The chain joins TRBV5-6 to TRBJ2-1, with D possibly being TRBD1 or TRBD2 (5 bases each). Germline-derived CDR1 and CDR2 are SGHDT and YYEEEE. Trimming shortened V by 2 bases and J by 1 base, and 16 bases separated the two germline ends. The CDR3 covers 17 residues. As DNA, the CDR3 is TGTGCCAGCAGCTTTGTAGTTGGGACCCGATCCTACAATGAGCAGTTCTTC. Translation: CASSFVVGTRSYNEQFF.

This clonotype came up many times. The chain combines TRBV4-3 with TRBJ2-1; 14 bases agree with TRBD2. V lost 4 bases, J lost 15 bases, and 11 bases stayed unmatched. The CDR3 has 15 amino acids. Per the germline V gene, CDR1 is LGHNA and CDR2 is YSLEER. CDR3 DNA sequence: TGCGCCAGCAGCCCGTTGGGACTAGCGGGAGTTGCGCCGTTCTTC. Its translation is CASSPLGLAGVAPFF.

J is TRBJ2-3 and V is TRBV5-4; 8 bases map to TRBD1. V shed 4 bases, J shed 3 bases, and the junction held 4 bases outside the gene matches. The CDR3 is 14 amino acids. From germline, CDR1 is SGHNT and CDR2 YYREEE (reference sequence). Here the CDR3 DNA reads TGTGCCAGCAGCCCGACAGGGGCGACAGATACGCAGTATTTT. Amino acids: CASSPTGATDTQYF.

This clonotype was picked up many times. The rearrangement links TRBV18 to TRBJ2-7; D uncertain. Germline assignment: CDR1 KGHSH and CDR2 LQKENI. This CDR3 comprises 10 residues. The V and J ends lost 2 bases and 13 bases respectively, with 9 bases between them. The CDR3 protein is CASSPAESYV. CDR3 nucleotide sequence: TGTGCCAGCTCACCAGCCGAATCCTACGTC.

This clonotype was counted many times. This chain uses TRBV5-6 with TRBJ2-5; D may be TRBD2 (6 bases). V dropped 2 bases and J dropped 0 bases, with 14 bases sitting between them. CDR1 is SGHDT, CDR2 YYEEEE, per germline. CDR3 length: 16 amino acids. The DNA of the CDR3 is TGTGCCAGCAGCTTTCGGTCTAGCGACTACCAAGAGACCCAGTACTTC. Translating it yields CASSFRSSDYQETQYF. Combining the CDR3 with reference TRBV5-6 and TRBJ2-5 gives the whole variable domain DAGVTQSPTHLIKTRGQQVTLRCSPKSGHDTVSWYQQALGQGPQFIFQYYEEEERQRGNFPDRFSGHQFPNYSSELNVNALLLGDSALYLCASSFRSSDYQETQYFGPGTRLLVL.

This sequence joins TRBV20-1 and TRBJ2-7; 10 bases agree with TRBD1. With 2 bases clipped from V and 6 bases from J, the junction kept 7 bases outside the gene matches. The CDR3 is 14 amino acids. CDR1 DFQATT and CDR2 SNEGSKA come from the germline V gene (reference sequence). The CDR3 coding sequence is TGCAGTGCTAGACCCGGGACAGGGGCCTTCGAGCAGTACTTC. As protein: CSARPGTGAFEQYF.